This TCR beta chain was obtained from a study of blood T cell repertoires in COVID-19. In the study overall: Samples representing acute and convalescent COVID-19 were sourced from the United States, Italy and Spain. T cells, B-cell-depleted T cells, or PBMCs supplied cDNA or gDNA.

From germline, CDR1 is SGHNT and CDR2 YYREEE (reference sequence). The CDR3 loop spans 18 amino acids. J lost 3 bases, V lost 4 bases, and 10 bases had no gene match. In the authors' methods: The assay estimated nucleated cells by amplifying reference gene primers. Assay used: immunoSEQ multiplex PCR; TCRdb lists only in-frame clones, some missing. V, J and clone size reflect that table, while D and trimming were determined from the DNA. Of over 250,000 clones in the sample, around 90% were seen once. Material: peripheral blood. This sequence originates from a woman in her fifties or sixties with COVID-19, enrolled during active disease. J is TRBJ2-3 and V is TRBV5-4; 14 nucleotides line up with TRBD2. In DNA form, the CDR3 reads TGTGCCAGCAGCCTGGGGGGACTAGCGGGAGTAAAGACAGATACGCAGTATTTT. This translates into CASSLGGLAGVKTDTQYF.